Many counts were recorded for the clone carrying this T cell receptor (beta chain). Its specificity is not known. The source of the sample is a study of blood T cells in healthy people across ages. As for the study in general: About one barcoded beta molecule per two T cells came from capture by template switching.

Peripheral blood was drawn, about 9.1 milliliters per donor. The authors ran a second PCR of 7 to 11 cycles using a sample-barcoded 5' primer and a J-beta primer mix. A tag from a template-switch adaptor with 12 random nucleotides marked each cDNA molecule. TCRdb re-analysed the 5' RACE reads in MiXCR, keeping a single row per CDR3 protein. The table has approximately 1,000,000 distinct CDR3 sequences, around 43% seen once. Whole-study findings and limits: Naive T cell percentage and TCR beta diversity correlated strongly.

V shed 5 bases and J shed 6 bases, with 5 bases lying between them. This CDR3 has 11 amino acids. In germline, CDR1 is MNHEY, CDR2 SMNVEV (reference sequence). Sequencing was carried out using blood. The gene calls are TRBV27 and TRBJ2-4; D gene ambiguous. The receptor was derived from a woman between 55 and 75 years old in good health. DNA of the CDR3: TGTGCCAGCAGTAGCTTAAACATTCAGTACTTC. It yields the protein CASSSLNIQYF.